This T cell receptor beta chain is from a study of T-cell reconstitution after alpha-beta-depleted transplantation in children. This sample's TCRbeta library carried unique molecular identifier barcodes. TCRdb reprocessed the PCR reads with MiXCR, giving one entry per CDR3 protein. The sample lists about a million distinct CDR3 sequences; around 30% were seen once. V was cut by 3 bases and J by 5 bases, with 7 bases left in between. Germline values: CDR1 KGHSH, CDR2 LQKENI. The CDR3 contains 12 residues. To note about this clonotype: Its cognate antigen is unknown.

Study-level points and caveats: About two months after transplant, alpha-beta T cells reportedly came from several hundred expanded graft clones.

This clonotype was sampled from a boy under two years old who had a stem cell transplant for SCID, so the T cells may come from the graft donor. This material consisted of PBMCs, mostly from graft donor cells, taken 360 days after TCRalphabeta/CD19-depleted stem cell transplant. The chain combines TRBV18 with TRBJ2-5; no definite D call. CDR3 sequence: CASSPVTETQYF. DNA of the CDR3: TGTGCCAGCTCACCGGTTACTGAGACCCAGTACTTC.